Here is one T cell receptor beta chain with its context. Its antigen is undetermined. The data originate from a study of yellow fever vaccine responses in identical twins. Whole-study findings and limits: The authors reported partly convergent, partly personalized vaccine responses in identical twins.

A single record per CDR3 protein comes from TCRdb applying MiXCR to the RT-PCR reads. The sample records approximately 18,000 distinct CDR3 sequences, less than 70% being singletons. J was trimmed by 6 bases and V by 5 bases; bases with no gene match: 7. The CDR3 is 14 amino acids. Germline assignment: CDR1 SQVTM and CDR2 ANQGSEA. This sequence joins TRBV29-1 and TRBJ1-4, with 9 bases fitting TRBD1. The receptor was derived from a woman aged 18-35 years who received the yellow fever vaccine. Sequencing was performed on T cells from blood (PBMCs), unsorted or a sorted subset (not recorded which), taken before or after yellow fever vaccination (not recorded which). The CDR3 loop is CSVPGTGTHEKLFF. CDR3 nucleotides: TGCAGCGTTCCCGGGACAGGGACCCATGAAAAACTGTTTTTT. Full variable domain (outside the CDR3, taken from reference TRBV29-1 and TRBJ1-4): SAVISQKPSRDICQRGTSLTIQCQVDSQVTMMFWYRQQPGQSLTLIATANQGSEATYESGFVIDKFPISRPNLTFSTLTVSNMSPEDSSIYLCSVPGTGTHEKLFFGSGTQLSVL.